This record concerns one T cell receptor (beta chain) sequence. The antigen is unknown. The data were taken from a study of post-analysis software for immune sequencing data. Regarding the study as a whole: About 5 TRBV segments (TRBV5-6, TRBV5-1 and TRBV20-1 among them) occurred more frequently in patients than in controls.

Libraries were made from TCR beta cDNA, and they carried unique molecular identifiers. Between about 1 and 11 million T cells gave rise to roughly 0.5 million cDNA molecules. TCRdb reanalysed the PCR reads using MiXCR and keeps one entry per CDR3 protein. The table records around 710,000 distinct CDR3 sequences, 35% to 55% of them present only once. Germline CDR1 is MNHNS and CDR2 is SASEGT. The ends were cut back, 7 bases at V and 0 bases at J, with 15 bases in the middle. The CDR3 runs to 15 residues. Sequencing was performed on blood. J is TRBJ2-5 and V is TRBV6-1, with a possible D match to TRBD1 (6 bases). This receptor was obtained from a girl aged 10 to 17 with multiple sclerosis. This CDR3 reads CASTEGTNNQETQYF. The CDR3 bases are TGTGCCAGCACCGAAGGGACAAACAACCAAGAGACCCAGTACTTC.